This T cell receptor (beta chain) was observed in a study of T-cell memory formation after mild COVID-19 (dated by TCRdb to the early 2020s). At the level of the whole study: TCR sequence clusters from the two donors were found to be largely donor specific. Two young, previously healthy adult volunteers made up the cohort, one male and one female. In two donors, T-cell clones that expanded and contracted after mild COVID-19 were followed by sequencing TCRalpha and TCRbeta repertoires longitudinally. Points the paper makes about the study in general: Some responding clones were detected in pre-infection memory, which suggested that pre-existing cross-reactive memory T cells had joined the SARS-CoV-2 response. Contracting CD4+ clones were located mainly in the CM and EM memory subsets, whereas CD8+ clones were found to be enriched in EMRA. SARS-CoV-2 specificity was not confirmed for the second-wave clones peaking on day 37. The study covered only a couple of mild cases, and larger cohorts including severe cases with pre-infection samples were considered necessary. Balanced CD4/CD8 phenotypes were observed for clones contracting from day 15 to 85, whereas a bias towards CD4+ was observed for a second wave of clones expanding from day 15 to 37.

Ficoll-Paque density gradient centrifugation was the method used to isolate PBMCs. In this sample, this clonotype turned up a few times. Its specific antigen is unknown. Base quality data are lacking; no much larger clone is found one base away. The CDR3 sequence holds 15 residues, the cysteine and phenylalanine included. Just the 45-base CDR3 DNA is kept, in frame starting at base 1. Ends trimmed: V by 6 bases, J by 10 bases; bases unmatched to a gene: 10. The sequencer listed for this sample is Illumina NovaSeq 6000. Using 5'RACE with constant-segment primers, TCRalpha and TCRbeta cDNA libraries were constructed, with sample barcodes and unique molecular identifiers added in the process. Trizol reagent was used to extract RNA from every sample. Libraries were amplified in two PCR steps, with a second sample barcode and Illumina TruSeq adapters added in the second step. Libraries were sequenced on an Illumina NovaSeq with 2 x 150 bp paired-end reads. The source study handled its data this way. Demultiplexing of reads and collapsing into UMI-guided consensus sequences were performed with migec v1.2.7. Using mixcr v2.1.11, UMI consensuses were aligned to TRA and TRB V and J templates and then assembled into clonotypes. Expanded or contracted clonotypes were those called significant by both edgeR and NoisET, with noise models trained on biological replicates. edgeR calls used a false discovery rate-adjusted p below 0.01 and a log2 fold-change threshold of 1. PCA with hierarchical clustering of max-normalized trajectories of the 1000 most abundant clonotypes was used as exploratory dynamics analysis. The CD4 or CD8 phenotype of responding clones was assigned using the separately sequenced CD4+ and CD8+ repertoires. TCRdb reran the public reads through fastp at Q25 and MiXCR, keeping productive beta chains. Each entry merges the rows of one CDR3 protein and shows their most common DNA and genes. TCRdb assigned the V and J calls; the authors' analysis was not used. Here the sample has hundreds of thousands of distinct CDR3 sequences; under 30% occur a single time. The ten largest clones capture about 13% of the sample.

The receptor was derived from an adult woman who had mild COVID-19 (a few samples of this study predate the infection). The sample titles of this study are shuffled in the database, so cell type and time point are left out; the donor was told from shared clones. Sequenced: PBMCs or a T cell subset sorted from them (not recorded which). The V and J segments used are TRBV12-3 or TRBV12-4 and TRBJ1-6, with 9 junctional bases fitting TRBD1. CDR3 loop: CASRAAETGGSPLHF. The sequenced DNA: TGTGCCAGCAGGGCGGCAGAGACAGGGGGATCACCCCTCCACTTT.